These 10 T cell receptor beta chains originate from one sample sequenced in a study of cytomegalovirus exposure and HLA in healthy donors. The PCR had 60 Vbeta and 13 Jbeta primers. The method was immunoSEQ multiplex PCR; TCRdb's version includes in-frame clones alone and lacks a portion of them. Of some 79,000 clones listed, around 68% were seen once; the top ten hold approximately 16%. Input material: PBMCs. These receptor sequences come from a middle-aged woman in good health and CMV-seropositive.

The chain uses TRBV19 and TRBJ2-7, with D possibly TRBD1 on 6 matching bases. Deletions cut 3 bases from V and 9 bases from J, with 21 bases between. Germline V lookup: CDR1 LNHDA, CDR2 SQIVND (reference sequence). The CDR3 loop spans 15 amino acids. The CDR3, as DNA: TGTGCCAGTAGTATTTCCGGGACAAGGGATGAAGGGCAGTACTTC. This translates into CASSISGTRDEGQYF.

This chain uses TRBV18 with TRBJ2-7; 7 bases map to TRBD1. CDR3 length: 15 residues. Trimming at V came to 6 bases and at J to 5 bases, leaving 13 bases not matched to a gene. Germline CDR1 and CDR2: KGHSH and LQKENI. CDR3 residues: CASSQPRGIRDEQYF. CDR3 in DNA: TGTGCCAGCTCCCAGCCCAGGGGGATTCGGGACGAGCAGTACTTC.

This clone was counted a few times. The chain recombines TRBV10-3 with TRBJ2-6; D call uncertain. V was pared by 2 bases and J by 1 base, with 6 bases between. The CDR3 has 15 residues. Germline V gene sequence: CDR1 ENHRY, CDR2 SYGVKD. The CDR3 nucleotides are TGTGCCATCAGTGAGGTAACTTCTGGGGCCAACGTCCTGACTTTC. Amino acids: CAISEVTSGANVLTF.

This clone was picked up a small number of times. This chain connects TRBV6-6 to TRBJ1-5, with 8 bases matching TRBD1. The CDR3 is 13 residues long. The ends lost 4 bases at V and 7 bases at J; junction bases unmatched: 3. From germline, CDR1 is MNHNY and CDR2 SVGAGI (reference sequence). The CDR3 is CASSSGTGQPQHF. The DNA of the CDR3 is TGTGCCAGCAGTTCCGGGACAGGACAGCCCCAGCATTTT.

This clone was recorded a few times. The V gene is TRBV2, the J gene TRBJ1-1; 7 nucleotides match TRBD1. CDR1 SNHLY and CDR2 FYNNEI come from the germline V gene. The CDR3 has 13 amino acids. V trimming: 2 bases; J trimming: 11 bases; junction bases outside the gene matches: 8. The CDR3 DNA sequence: TGTGCCAGCAGTGAAACCCCGACAGGGTTCGCTTTCTTT. Amino acids: CASSETPTGFAFF.

The rearrangement links TRBV7-9 to TRBJ2-5; TRBD1 agrees at 7 bases. V trimming: 2 bases; J trimming: 4 bases; junction bases outside the gene matches: 7. Germline CDR1 reads SEHNR; CDR2 reads FQNEAQ (reference sequence). The CDR3 is 15 amino acids. In DNA, the CDR3 is TGTGCCAGCAGCTTATGGTGGGGACAGTTAGAGACCCAGTACTTC. Protein: CASSLWWGQLETQYF.

V and J are TRBV23-1 and TRBJ1-3, with TRBD1 as a possible D gene (5 bases). TRBV23-1 is filed as an ORF, its function uncertain. The V end lost 0 bases, the J end lost 1 base, and 10 bases lay between the germline ends. The CDR3 spans 16 residues. Here the CDR3 DNA reads TGCGCCAGCAGTCAATCTCGGGCAGGGTCTGGAAACACCATATATTTT. This codes for CASSQSRAGSGNTIYF.

This clone appeared a few times. The chain has TRBV25-1 and TRBJ2-6; D call uncertain. V shed 6 bases and J shed 0 bases, with 3 bases lying between them. This CDR3 is 13 amino acids long. Germline V gene data show CDR1 as MGHDK and CDR2 as SYGVNS. Here the CDR3 reads CASSRSGANVLTF. The CDR3 bases are TGTGCCAGCAGCCGCTCTGGGGCCAACGTCCTGACTTTC.

V gene TRBV18 combines with J gene TRBJ1-1; 7 bases agree with TRBD1. With 4 bases clipped from V and 3 bases from J, the junction kept 5 bases outside the gene matches. The CDR3 length is 14 residues. Germline V gene sequence: CDR1 KGHSH, CDR2 LQKENI. CDR3 nucleotide sequence: TGTGCCAGCTCACAGACAGGGTGGGACACTGAAGCTTTCTTT. Its translation: CASSQTGWDTEAFF.

This clone has more than one count but fewer than ten. The J gene is TRBJ2-2, the V gene TRBV28; D not certain. Per the germline V gene, CDR1 is MDHEN and CDR2 is SYDVKM. V lost 3 bases to trimming and J lost 3 bases, with 8 bases between them. The CDR3 spans 14 residues. The CDR3 region is CASSFNRYTGELFF. The CDR3 DNA sequence: TGTGCCAGCAGTTTTAACAGATACACCGGGGAGCTGTTTTTT.